This T cell receptor beta chain was sequenced during a study of shared clonotypes between healthy human individuals. The protocol was immunoSEQ multiplex PCR, while the TCRdb copy is restricted to in-frame clones and leaves out a portion. The repertoire consists of about 1.5 million clones, with approximately 98% occurring once and the leading ten covering 0.4% to 0.55%. Germline V CDR1 and CDR2: SGHRS, YFSETQ. The length of the CDR3 is 15 residues. The junction had 7 bases not matched to a gene; V was cut back by 0 bases and J by 12 bases. The chain couples TRBV5-1 to TRBJ2-1; TRBD2 agrees at 12 bases. The receptor was isolated from a man in his thirties or forties in good health. The sequencing sample was made of naive CD4+ T cells sorted from blood. Regarding subset: CD45RA+ positively selected. This CDR3 reads CASSLEGLAGGMQFF. CDR3 DNA: TGCGCCAGCAGCTTGGAAGGGCTAGCGGGAGGGATGCAGTTCTTC.